This TCR beta chain stems from a study of T cell responses to AZD1222 COVID-19 vaccine. Study overall: The study pooled second doses at about 4 or about 12 weeks.

J was trimmed by 3 bases and V by 0 bases; bases with no gene match: 6. The CDR3 is 16 amino acids. Germline V gives CDR1 SGHDT, CDR2 YYEEEE. With respect to this clone: Its antigen is not known.

Findings of the study overall: Only 5 to 7 individuals given AZD1222 were seropositive at baseline.

Libraries were prepared by immunoSEQ multiplex PCR; TCRdb keeps only in-frame clonotypes and omits some of them. The data contain about 130,000 clones, 92% of them singletons. The sequence was collected from an adult in good health. Sequencing was performed on peripheral blood, taken on day 0 of AZD1222 vaccination. The V and J genes are TRBV5-6 and TRBJ1-5; 7 nucleotides line up with TRBD1. CDR3 loop: CASSLGRQGVNQPQHF. The CDR3 nucleotides read TGTGCCAGCAGCTTGGGGCGACAGGGTGTCAATCAGCCCCAGCATTTT. The full variable domain, completed using reference TRBV5-6 and TRBJ1-5, is DAGVTQSPTHLIKTRGQQVTLRCSPKSGHDTVSWYQQALGQGPQFIFQYYEEEERQRGNFPDRFSGHQFPNYSSELNVNALLLGDSALYLCASSLGRQGVNQPQHFGDGTRLSIL.